This TCR beta chain was retrieved from a study of blood T cell repertoires in COVID-19. Produced via immunoSEQ multiplex PCR; TCRdb's table is partial and in-frame only. The sample shows around 95,000 clones, 80% of them seen only once. Trimming cost V 0 bases and J 5 bases, with 7 bases left between them. There are 12 residues in the CDR3. Germline assignment: CDR1 GTSNPN and CDR2 SVGIG (reference sequence). This chain joins TRBV30 and TRBJ2-5, with D possibly TRBD1 on 5 matching bases. This receptor was identified in a woman between 70 and 85 years old with acute or convalescent COVID-19. The sample was peripheral blood. The CDR3 is CAWSVRGETQYF. Written as DNA, the CDR3 is TGTGCCTGGAGTGTTAGGGGCGAGACCCAGTACTTC.